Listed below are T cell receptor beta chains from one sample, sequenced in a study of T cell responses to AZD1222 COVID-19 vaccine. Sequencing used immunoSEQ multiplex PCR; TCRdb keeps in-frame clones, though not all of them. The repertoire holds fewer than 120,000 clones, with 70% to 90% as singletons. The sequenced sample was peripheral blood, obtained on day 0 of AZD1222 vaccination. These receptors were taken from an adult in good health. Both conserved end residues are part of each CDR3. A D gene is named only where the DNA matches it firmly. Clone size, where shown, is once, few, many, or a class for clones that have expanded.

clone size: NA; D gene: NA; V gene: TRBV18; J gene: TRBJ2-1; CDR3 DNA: TGTGCCAGCTCACCACCGGGAGCGGAAAAGCCTCCTTCCTACAATGAGCAGTTCTTC; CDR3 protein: CASSPPGAEKPPSYNEQFF
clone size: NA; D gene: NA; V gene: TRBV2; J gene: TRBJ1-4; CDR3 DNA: TGTGCCCGATCGACAGGCTATAATGAAAAACTGTTTTTT; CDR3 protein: CARSTGYNEKLFF
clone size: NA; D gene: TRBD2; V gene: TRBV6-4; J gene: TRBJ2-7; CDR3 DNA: TGTGCCAGCAGTAAACTAGCGGGGGGGATTTACGAGCAGTACTTC; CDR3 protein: CASSKLAGGIYEQYF
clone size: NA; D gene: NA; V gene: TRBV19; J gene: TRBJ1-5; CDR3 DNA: TGTGCCAGTACCGTGGTCGGATCCGGGCAGCCCCAGCATTTT; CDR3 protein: CASTVVGSGQPQHF
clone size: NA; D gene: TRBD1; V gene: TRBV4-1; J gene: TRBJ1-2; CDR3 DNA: TGCGCCAGCAGCCAAGAAGCAGGGGGCTTCCGCTACACCTTC; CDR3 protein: CASSQEAGGFRYTF
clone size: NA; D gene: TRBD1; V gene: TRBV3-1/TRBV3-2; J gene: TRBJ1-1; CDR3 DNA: TGTGCCAGCAGCGTCCGACAGGGGAACTCTGAAGCTTTCTTT; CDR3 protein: CASSVRQGNSEAFF
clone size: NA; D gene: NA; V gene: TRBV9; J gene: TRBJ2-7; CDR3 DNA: TGTGCCAGCAGCAAACACAGGGCTTCGGGGGAGCAGTACTTC; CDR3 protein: CASSKHRASGEQYF
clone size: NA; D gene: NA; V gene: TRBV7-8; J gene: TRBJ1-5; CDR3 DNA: TGTGCCAGCAGCTCATTCACGGGTCAGCCCCAGCATTTT; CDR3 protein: CASSSFTGQPQHF
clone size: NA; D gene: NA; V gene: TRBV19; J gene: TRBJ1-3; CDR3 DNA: TGTGCCAGTTCCTTAGAGGCGAGCTCTGGAAACACCATATATTTT; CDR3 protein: CASSLEASSGNTIYF
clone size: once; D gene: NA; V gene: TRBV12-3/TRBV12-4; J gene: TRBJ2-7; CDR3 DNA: TGTGCCAGCAGTATCTTGAGCTCCTACGAGCAGTACTTC; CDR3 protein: CASSILSSYEQYF
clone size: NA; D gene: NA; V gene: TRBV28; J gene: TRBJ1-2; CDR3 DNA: TGTGCCAGCAGTGTCGAGGGCAGAGCTAACTATGGCTACACCTTC; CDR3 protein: CASSVEGRANYGYTF
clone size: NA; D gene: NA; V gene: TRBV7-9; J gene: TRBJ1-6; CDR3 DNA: TGTGCCAGCAGCTTAGAGTCGTGGGCTCCCTCCTATAATTCACCCCTCCACTTT; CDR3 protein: CASSLESWAPSYNSPLHF
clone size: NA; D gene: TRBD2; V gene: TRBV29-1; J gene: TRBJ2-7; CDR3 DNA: TGCAGCGTAGTATTAGCGGGAGGGAACTCCTACGAGCAGTACTTC; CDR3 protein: CSVVLAGGNSYEQYF
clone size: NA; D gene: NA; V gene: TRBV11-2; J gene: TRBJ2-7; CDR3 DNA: TGTGCCAGCAGCTCCCGGACGGGAGTAGTGCTGGGCGAGCAGTACTTC; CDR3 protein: CASSSRTGVVLGEQYF
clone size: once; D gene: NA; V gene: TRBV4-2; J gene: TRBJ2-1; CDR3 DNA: TGTGCCAGCAGCCAAGAAAGGGTCAGCGGTGAGCAGTTCTTC; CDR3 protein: CASSQERVSGEQFF
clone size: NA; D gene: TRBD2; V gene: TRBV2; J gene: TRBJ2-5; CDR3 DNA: TGTGCCAGCAGATGGACTAGCGGGAGGGCCGGGGAGACCCAGTACTTC; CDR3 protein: CASRWTSGRAGETQYF
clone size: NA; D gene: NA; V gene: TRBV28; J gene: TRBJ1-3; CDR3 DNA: TGTGCCAGCAGCGAGGTACCGGTTCGCTCTGGAAACACCATATATTTT; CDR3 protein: CASSEVPVRSGNTIYF
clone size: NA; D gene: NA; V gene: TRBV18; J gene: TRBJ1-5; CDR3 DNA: TGTGCCAGCTCACCACTGGGTAGGGGGGACCAGCCCCAGCATTTT; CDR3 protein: CASSPLGRGDQPQHF
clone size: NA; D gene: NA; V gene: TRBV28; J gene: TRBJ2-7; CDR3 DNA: TGTGCCAGCATGCAATGGGGCGGGACCTACGAGCAGTACTTC; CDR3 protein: CASMQWGGTYEQYF
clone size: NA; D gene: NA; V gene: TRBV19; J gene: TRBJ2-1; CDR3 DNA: TGTGCCAGTAGTTTTTCCTCCTCTAGGGAGCAGTTCTTC; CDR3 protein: CASSFSSSREQFF
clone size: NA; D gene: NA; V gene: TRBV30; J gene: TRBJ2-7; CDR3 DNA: TGTGCCTGGAGTGTACAGGCCTACGAGCAGTACTTC; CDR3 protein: CAWSVQAYEQYF
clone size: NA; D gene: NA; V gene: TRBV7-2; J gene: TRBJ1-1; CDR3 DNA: TGTGCCAGCAGCCTCGTCCCAGGGGACACTGAAGCTTTCTTT; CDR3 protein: CASSLVPGDTEAFF
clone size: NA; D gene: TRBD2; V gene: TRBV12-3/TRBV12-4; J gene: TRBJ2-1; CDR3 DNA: TGTGCCTGCAGGAGCGGGGGGGCCAATGAGCAGTTCTTC; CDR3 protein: CACRSGGANEQFF
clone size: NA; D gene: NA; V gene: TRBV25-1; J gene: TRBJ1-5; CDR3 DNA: NA; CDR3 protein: CASSPGAGTGASPSIF
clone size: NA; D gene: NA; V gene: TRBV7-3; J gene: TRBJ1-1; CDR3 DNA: TGTGCCAGCAGCTTAGGTTCGGTGAACACTGAAGCTTTCTTT; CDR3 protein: CASSLGSVNTEAFF
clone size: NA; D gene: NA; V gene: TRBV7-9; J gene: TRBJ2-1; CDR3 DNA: TGTGCCAGCAGTTTTGACCCTGGGGGGAATGAGCAGTTCTTC; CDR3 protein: CASSFDPGGNEQFF
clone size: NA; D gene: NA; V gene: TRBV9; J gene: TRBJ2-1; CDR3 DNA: TGTGCCAGCAGCGATAGCCTCAGTAATAATGAGCAGTTCTTC; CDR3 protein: CASSDSLSNNEQFF
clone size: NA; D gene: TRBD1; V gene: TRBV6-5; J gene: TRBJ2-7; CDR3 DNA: TGTGCCAGCACCGGGACAGCCTCCTACGAGCAGTACTTC; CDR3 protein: CASTGTASYEQYF
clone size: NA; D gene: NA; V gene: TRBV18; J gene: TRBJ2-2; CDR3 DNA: TGTGCCAGCTCACCAGGGACGGGGAACACCGGGGAGCTGTTTTTT; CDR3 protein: CASSPGTGNTGELFF
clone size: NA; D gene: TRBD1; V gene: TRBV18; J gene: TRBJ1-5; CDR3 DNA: TGTGCCAGCTCACCGACAGGGGGCGCAGGCAATCAGCCCCAGCATTTT; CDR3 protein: CASSPTGGAGNQPQHF
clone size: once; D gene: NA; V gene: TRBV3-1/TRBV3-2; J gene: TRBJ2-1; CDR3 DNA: TGTGCCAGCAGCCAAGAGGGGAGGGAGCAGTTCTTC; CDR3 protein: CASSQEGREQFF
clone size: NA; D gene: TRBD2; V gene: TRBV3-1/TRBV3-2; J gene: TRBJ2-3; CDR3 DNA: TGTGCCAGCAGCCCCAGACTAGCGGGCGGAGATACGCAGTATTTT; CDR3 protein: CASSPRLAGGDTQYF
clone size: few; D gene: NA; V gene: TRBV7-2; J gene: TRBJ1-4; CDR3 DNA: TGTGCCAGCAGCTTATCGACAGTGGGTTGGACTAATGAAAAACTGTTTTTT; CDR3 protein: CASSLSTVGWTNEKLFF
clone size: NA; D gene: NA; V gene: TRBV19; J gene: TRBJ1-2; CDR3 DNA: TGTGCCAGTAGTCCCATGGGGTCGAATGGCTACACCTTC; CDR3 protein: CASSPMGSNGYTF
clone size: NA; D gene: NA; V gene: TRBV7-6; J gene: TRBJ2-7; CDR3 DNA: TGTGCCAGCAGCCCAAGTAGGGGAGCCTACGAGCAGTACTTC; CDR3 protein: CASSPSRGAYEQYF